The next 19 T cell receptor beta chains were all read from a single sample in a study of PD-1 blockade in classical Hodgkin lymphoma. In every patient, relapse followed autologous stem cell transplantation, while exposure to brentuximab vedotin differed. Profiled with immunoSEQ multiplex PCR; TCRdb holds only in-frame clones, not every one. The sample gives about 100,000 clones, over 80% of which show up once; more than 10% is in the top ten. Source: peripheral blood mononuclear cells (PBMCs), taken at baseline. The receptors derive from a human donor with classical Hodgkin lymphoma.

The CDR3: CASSQVTFRNTGELFF. The CDR3 region has the DNA TGCGCCAGCAGCCAAGTTACTTTCAGGAACACCGGGGAGCTGTTTTTT. The rearrangement joins TRBV4-3 to TRBJ2-2; D uncertain. Trimming took off 1 base at V and 1 base at J, with 10 bases between the two ends. The CDR3 totals 16 residues. Germline V gives CDR1 LGHNA, CDR2 YSLEER.

The V gene is TRBV5-4, the J gene TRBJ1-1; perhaps TRBD1 as D (6 bases). CDR3 size: 16 residues. Trimming took 0 bases from V and 6 from J, leaving 18 bases between them. The germline gives CDR1 SGHNT, CDR2 YYREEE (reference sequence). CDR3 in DNA: TGTGCCAGCAGCTTGGAGGGGGTCGGCAGACGAGCTGAAGCTTTCTTT. Its translation is CASSLEGVGRRAEAFF.

The rearrangement uses TRBV5-4 and TRBJ2-7; perhaps TRBD2 as D (5 bases). Germline CDR1 reads SGHNT; CDR2 reads YYREEE (reference sequence). V gave up 4 bases and J gave up 3 bases, with 11 bases separating them. CDR3 length: 13 residues. The CDR3: CASSPTGVYEQYF. DNA for the CDR3: TGTGCCAGCAGCCCCACCGGGGTCTACGAGCAGTACTTC. The whole variable domain, remainder taken from reference TRBV5-4 and TRBJ2-7, is ETGVTQSPTHLIKTRGQQVTLRCSSQSGHNTVSWYQQALGQGPQFIFQYYREEENGRGNFPPRFSGLQFPNYSSELNVNALELDDSALYLCASSPTGVYEQYFGPGTRLTVT.

V and J are TRBV18 and TRBJ1-5, with a tentative D call TRBD1 (5 bases). The CDR3 contains 15 residues. Trimming pared 2 bases from V and 5 bases from J, leaving 13 bases between. Germline CDR1 and CDR2: KGHSH and LQKENI. CDR3 DNA sequence: TGTGCCAGCTCACCAACCGACAGATCCTATCAGCCCCAGCATTTT. It codes for CASSPTDRSYQPQHF.

The chain carries TRBV19 and TRBJ2-1; D not certain. The CDR3 length is 15 residues. V gave up 3 bases and J gave up 5 bases, with 14 bases separating them. Germline lookup yields CDR1 LNHDA and CDR2 SQIVND (reference sequence). In DNA form, the CDR3 reads TGTGCCAGTAGTATCGGTGGGAAAAGTCACAATGAGCAGTTCTTC. Translated: CASSIGGKSHNEQFF.

Only a few counts were recorded for this clone. The CDR3 sequence: CASSSTGGYGYTF. CDR3 DNA: TGCGCCAGCAGCTCGACAGGGGGTTATGGCTACACCTTC. The rearrangement links TRBV5-1 to TRBJ1-2; 9 bases match TRBD1. V lost 3 bases to trimming and J lost 5 bases; unmatched junction nucleotides: 2. Germline CDR1 reads SGHRS; CDR2 reads YFSETQ. CDR3 size: 13 residues.

This clone was seen a few times. The chain joins TRBV28 to TRBJ2-5; 8 bases agree with TRBD2. Germline CDR1 is MDHEN and CDR2 is SYDVKM. The CDR3 has 14 residues. V shed 2 bases and J 5 bases; nucleotides not matched to a gene: 4. CDR3 sequence: CASSLAGGGETQYF. In nucleotides, the CDR3 is TGTGCCAGCAGTTTAGCGGGAGGAGGGGAGACCCAGTACTTC. Supplemented by reference TRBV28 and TRBJ2-5, the full variable domain reads DVKVTQSSRYLVKRTGEKVFLECVQDMDHENMFWYRQDPGLGLRLIYFSYDVKMKEKGDIPEGYSVSREKKERFSLILESASTNQTSMYLCASSLAGGGETQYFGPGTRLLVL.

The CDR3 DNA reads TGTGCCAGCAGTTCATCACAGCACCCCTACAATGAGCAGTTCTTC. As protein: CASSSSQHPYNEQFF. The gene calls are TRBV28 and TRBJ2-1; D is uncertain. Per germline, CDR1 MDHEN and CDR2 SYDVKM. Trimming removed 4 bases from V and 2 bases from J, with 12 bases in between. The CDR3 is 15 amino acids.

This clone was counted a few times. CDR3: CSGQVNTEAFF. CDR3 sequence (DNA): TGCAGCGGTCAGGTGAACACTGAAGCTTTCTTT. The chain combines TRBV29-1 with TRBJ1-1; D is uncertain. Germline loops: CDR1 SQVTM, CDR2 ANQGSEA. The CDR3 length is 11 residues. Deletions cut 7 bases from V and 0 bases from J, with 6 bases between.

The chain uses TRBV7-3 and TRBJ2-7; 7 bases are shared with TRBD2. Germline V gives CDR1 SGHTA, CDR2 FQGTGA. There are 13 residues in the CDR3. V trimming: 2 bases; J trimming: 7 bases; junction bases outside the gene matches: 5. The CDR3 loop reads CASSLSGGAEQYF. DNA for the CDR3: TGTGCCAGCAGCTTATCGGGAGGAGCTGAGCAGTACTTC. The complete variable domain, with remaining parts taken from reference TRBV7-3 and TRBJ2-7, reads GAGVSQTPSNKVTEKGKYVELRCDPISGHTALYWYRQSLGQGPEFLIYFQGTGAADDSGLPNDRFFAVRPEGSVSTLKIQRTERGDSAVYLCASSLSGGAEQYFGPGTRLTVT.

The rearrangement joins TRBV4-2 to TRBJ2-1; 13 bases fit TRBD2. CDR1 and CDR2 (germline): LGHNA, YNFKEQ. The CDR3 has 21 amino acids. The V gene end was trimmed by 0 bases and the J gene end by 0 bases; junction bases not matched to a gene: 11. The CDR3, as DNA: TGTGCCAGCAGCCAAGATCCCGGTGGACTAGCGGGAGAGAGCTCCTACAATGAGCAGTTCTTC. It yields the protein CASSQDPGGLAGESSYNEQFF.

CDR3 in amino acids: CASSLEATPGHNEQFF. As DNA, the CDR3 is TGCGCCAGCAGCTTAGAGGCCACACCCGGGCACAATGAGCAGTTCTTC. The chain couples TRBV5-1 to TRBJ2-1; no definite D call. V lost 2 bases to trimming and J lost 5 bases, with 17 bases between them. Germline V gene data show CDR1 as SGHRS and CDR2 as YFSETQ. This CDR3 contains 16 residues.

Comments on this clone: The same CDR3 can be traced to other DNA sequences in this sample. This sequence joins TRBV19 and TRBJ1-2; D not certain. The germline V gene encodes CDR1 LNHDA and CDR2 SQIVND (reference sequence). The CDR3 has 12 residues. Trimming removed 3 bases at V and 4 bases at J, with 6 bases between. The CDR3 region has the DNA TGTGCCAGTAGTATTTCGGTCTATGGCTACACCTTC. It specifies CASSISVYGYTF.

The chain employs TRBV5-1 and TRBJ2-1; no reliable D call. Trimming pared 2 bases from V and 5 bases from J, leaving 8 bases between. CDR3 size: 13 residues. Germline V gives CDR1 SGHRS, CDR2 YFSETQ. The CDR3 region is CASSFTSDNEQFF. For the CDR3, the DNA is TGCGCCAGCAGCTTCACGTCTGACAATGAGCAGTTCTTC.

Only a few counts were recorded for this clone. The V gene is TRBV5-6, the J gene TRBJ1-1; 7 bases match TRBD1. CDR1 is SGHDT, CDR2 YYEEEE, per germline. J lost 5 bases, V lost 3 bases, and 10 bases had no gene match. The CDR3 sequence is 15 residues long. CDR3 region: CASSSRQGRATEAFF. In DNA, the CDR3 is TGTGCCAGCAGCTCCAGACAGGGTCGAGCGACTGAAGCTTTCTTT.

The chain is built from TRBV10-3 and TRBJ1-5; D is unclear. Germline CDR1 and CDR2: ENHRY and SYGVKD. The germline V and J ends were trimmed by 9 bases and 6 bases, with 15 bases remaining between them. The CDR3 is made up of 13 amino acids. The CDR3 DNA reads TGTGCCATATCCGACCAACCGGGTCAGCCCCAGCATTTT. Protein product: CAISDQPGQPQHF.

In its sample, this clone was seen once. The chain links TRBV7-6 to TRBJ1-3; TRBD1 matches 7 bases. In germline, CDR1 is SGHVS, CDR2 FNYEAQ. The CDR3 is 18 residues long. J lost 4 bases, V lost 5 bases, and 17 bases had no gene match. CDR3 bases: TGTGCCAGCAGCCCTACATCGACAGGGTTGGGCGGGGGAAACACCATATATTTT. It yields the protein CASSPTSTGLGGGNTIYF.

This chain uses TRBV5-1 with TRBJ2-3; 10 bases are a match to TRBD1. The CDR3 is 15 residues long. V lost 3 bases to trimming and J lost 3 bases; unmatched junction nucleotides: 4. CDR1 and CDR2 (germline): SGHRS, YFSETQ. CDR3 sequence reads: CASSSGDRGTDTQYF. The CDR3 nucleotides read TGCGCCAGCAGCTCCGGGGACAGGGGAACAGATACGCAGTATTTT.

This clone was observed a single time. The chain joins TRBV6-5 to TRBJ1-1; D gene uncertain. Trimming cost V 1 base and J 1 base, with 7 bases left between them. CDR1 is MNHEY, CDR2 SVGAGI, per germline. This CDR3 contains 14 residues. The CDR3 sequence: CASSYFAGNTEAFF. CDR3 coding DNA: TGTGCCAGCAGTTACTTCGCGGGGAACACTGAAGCTTTCTTT.